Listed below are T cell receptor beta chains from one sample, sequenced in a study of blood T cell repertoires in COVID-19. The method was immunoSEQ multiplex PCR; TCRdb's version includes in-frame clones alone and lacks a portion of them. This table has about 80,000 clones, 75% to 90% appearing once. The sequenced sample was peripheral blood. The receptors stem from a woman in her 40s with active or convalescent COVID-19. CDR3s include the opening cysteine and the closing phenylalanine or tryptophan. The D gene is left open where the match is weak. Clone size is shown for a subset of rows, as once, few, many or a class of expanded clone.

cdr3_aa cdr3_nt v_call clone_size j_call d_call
CAISDSGLVDTQYF TGTGCCATCAGTGACTCAGGACTTGTAGATACGCAGTATTTT TRBV10-3 NA TRBJ2-3 NA
CASSSLLGGLNYGYTF TGTGCCAGCAGTTCTCTTTTAGGAGGGCTAAACTATGGCTACACCTTC TRBV6-5 NA TRBJ1-2 NA
CASSLGQGTGKLFF TGTGCCAGTAGTCTCGGACAGGGTACAGGAAAACTGTTTTTT TRBV19 NA TRBJ1-4 TRBD1
CASIPTGGYEQYF TGTGCCAGCATCCCGACAGGGGGCTACGAGCAGTACTTC TRBV2 NA TRBJ2-7 TRBD1
CASSRRQGYQETQYF TGTGCCAGTAGTAGAAGACAGGGATACCAAGAGACCCAGTACTTC TRBV19 NA TRBJ2-5 TRBD1
CASSEPSLSAEAFF TGTGCCAGCAGTGAGCCCAGTCTAAGCGCTGAAGCTTTCTTT TRBV6-1 NA TRBJ1-1 NA
CASSLDGGGTDTQYF TGTGCCAGCAGCTTGGATGGGGGAGGGACAGATACGCAGTATTTT TRBV5-8 NA TRBJ2-3 TRBD2
CASSYSGQGAGEKLFF TGTGCCAGCAGTTACTCGGGACAGGGGGCGGGCGAAAAACTGTTTTTT TRBV6-6 few TRBJ1-4 TRBD1
CASSHGQGADTQYF TGTGCCAGCAGCCACGGACAGGGTGCGGATACGCAGTATTTT TRBV3-1/TRBV3-2 NA TRBJ2-3 TRBD1
CASSIVSWGLAGGPGTDTQYF TGTGCCAGTAGTATAGTTTCCTGGGGACTAGCGGGAGGGCCTGGAACAGATACGCAGTATTTT TRBV19 NA TRBJ2-3 TRBD2
CASSQAPGTGGTEAFF TGTGCCAGCAGCCAAGCCCCGGGGACAGGGGGCACTGAAGCTTTCTTT TRBV3-1/TRBV3-2 NA TRBJ1-1 TRBD1
CATSRGGQGANEQFF TGTGCCACCAGCAGAGGCGGACAGGGGGCGAATGAGCAGTTCTTC TRBV15 NA TRBJ2-1 TRBD1
CASSLVWSGGRYEQYF TGTGCCAGCAGCTTAGTGTGGAGCGGTGGTAGGTACGAGCAGTACTTC TRBV7-2 NA TRBJ2-7 NA
CASSPRVAGGLQETQYF TGTGCCAGCAGCCCGCGGGTAGCGGGGGGACTACAAGAGACCCAGTACTTC TRBV4-2 NA TRBJ2-5 TRBD2
CASSLGQGQFF TGTGCCAGCAGCCTCGGACAGGGGCAGTTCTTC TRBV7-3 NA TRBJ2-1 TRBD1
CSVDRPQETQYF TGCAGCGTGGACAGACCTCAAGAGACCCAGTACTTC TRBV29-1 NA TRBJ2-5 NA
CASSRPGTGRNEQFF TGTGCCAGCAGCCGACCCGGGACAGGCCGAAATGAGCAGTTCTTC TRBV2 NA TRBJ2-1 TRBD1
CASSLAPSGSGYEQYF TGTGCCAGCAGCTTAGCCCCTAGCGGGAGCGGGTACGAGCAGTACTTC TRBV7-6 once TRBJ2-7 TRBD2
CASSWTGVLQPQHF TGTGCCAGCAGTTGGACAGGGGTCCTACAGCCCCAGCATTTT TRBV6-2/TRBV6-3 NA TRBJ1-5 TRBD1
CASGVGTGTSVNEQFF TGTGCTAGTGGGGTTGGCACCGGGACTAGCGTCAATGAGCAGTTCTTC TRBV12-5 NA TRBJ2-1 TRBD2
CASSPGLGGPEQYF TGCGCCAGCAGCCCCGGACTGGGGGGGCCCGAGCAGTACTTC TRBV4-3 NA TRBJ2-7 NA
CAWSVLAGGPDEQYF TGTGCCTGGAGTGTACTCGCGGGGGGGCCTGACGAGCAGTACTTC TRBV30 few TRBJ2-7 TRBD2
CASSYRQAWNQPQHF TGTGCCAGCAGTTATAGACAGGCTTGGAATCAGCCCCAGCATTTT TRBV6-2/TRBV6-3 NA TRBJ1-5 NA
CASSQSSYNSPLHF TGTGCCAGCAGTCAGAGCTCCTATAATTCACCCCTCCACTTT TRBV6-6 once TRBJ1-6 NA
CASSFKTVSGANVLTF TGTGCCAGCAGTTTCAAGACAGTTTCTGGGGCCAACGTCCTGACTTTC TRBV27 NA TRBJ2-6 NA
CASSQTLASETQYF TGCGCCAGCAGCCAAACCCTAGCGTCTGAGACCCAGTACTTC TRBV4-3 once TRBJ2-5 NA
CASSLYPGNTIYF TGTGCCAGCAGCTTATATCCTGGAAACACCATATATTTT TRBV11-2 NA TRBJ1-3 NA
CASSRQPGGTEAFF TGTGCCAGCAGCCGACAGCCCGGGGGCACTGAAGCTTTCTTT TRBV6-5 NA TRBJ1-1 NA
CASSQASGRPYEQYF TGCGCCAGCAGCCAGGCTAGCGGGAGACCCTACGAGCAGTACTTC TRBV4-3 NA TRBJ2-7 TRBD2
CASSGDAGHRGSYEKLFF TGTGCCAGCAGTGGAGACGCGGGACACAGGGGGAGTTATGAAAAACTGTTTTTT TRBV2 NA TRBJ1-4 TRBD1
CSATLQDTQYF TGCAGTGCTACCTTACAAGATACGCAGTATTTT TRBV20-1 NA TRBJ2-3 NA
CASSPSLEETQYF TGTGCCAGCAGCCCATCGTTGGAGGAGACCCAGTACTTC TRBV5-4 NA TRBJ2-5 NA
CASSWTGDGQPQHF TGTGCCAGCAGTTGGACAGGAGACGGTCAGCCCCAGCATTTT TRBV2 NA TRBJ1-5 TRBD1
CASSPGAAINSPLHF TGTGCCAGCAGCCCAGGGGCCGCCATTAATTCACCCCTCCACTTT TRBV27 NA TRBJ1-6 NA
CASSIRYEQYF TGTGCCAGCAGTATTCGGTACGAGCAGTACTTC TRBV28 NA TRBJ2-7 NA
CASSKIRDKGYEQYF TGTGCCAGCAGCAAAATCCGGGACAAAGGTTACGAGCAGTACTTC TRBV7-2 NA TRBJ2-7 NA
CASSGDRGYEQYF TGTGCCAGCAGTGGGGACAGGGGCTACGAGCAGTACTTC TRBV2 NA TRBJ2-7 TRBD1
CASRKSGEETQYF TGTGCCAGCAGGAAGTCAGGGGAAGAGACCCAGTACTTC TRBV7-9 NA TRBJ2-5 NA
CAISEAAAPYEQYF TGTGCCATCAGTGAAGCGGCCGCCCCCTACGAGCAGTACTTC TRBV10-3 NA TRBJ2-7 NA
CASRYTGTSVPDTQYF TGTGCCAGCAGATATACCGGGACTAGCGTCCCAGATACGCAGTATTTT TRBV5-6 NA TRBJ2-3 TRBD2
CASSQDGEVPRSGANVLTF TGCGCCAGCAGCCAAGACGGGGAAGTCCCTCGCTCTGGGGCCAACGTCCTGACTTTC TRBV4-1 NA TRBJ2-6 NA
CASSSWDRGPNEQFF TGTGCCAGCAGCTCATGGGACAGGGGGCCAAATGAGCAGTTCTTC TRBV11-3 NA TRBJ2-1 TRBD1
CASSSRVAGVPDTQYF TGTGCCAGCAGTTCCCGGGTAGCGGGAGTCCCAGATACGCAGTATTTT TRBV6-5 NA TRBJ2-3 TRBD2
CASSLGLLWDRVYEQYF TGTGCCAGCAGCTTAGGTCTGCTCTGGGACAGGGTATACGAGCAGTACTTC TRBV11-2 NA TRBJ2-7 TRBD1
CASSNRAGAGELFF TGTGCCAGTAGTAACAGGGCCGGAGCCGGGGAGCTGTTTTTT TRBV19 NA TRBJ2-2 NA
CASSQGVREPNEKLFF TGTGCCAGCAGCCAAGGGGTCCGGGAACCTAATGAAAAACTGTTTTTT TRBV4-2 NA TRBJ1-4 NA
CASSPRSGGQETQYF TGCGCCAGCAGCCCGCGATCAGGGGGCCAAGAGACCCAGTACTTC TRBV5-1 NA TRBJ2-5 TRBD1
CASSYSRQSSSTDTQYF TGTGCCAGCAGTTACTCGAGACAATCATCTAGCACAGATACGCAGTATTTT TRBV6-2/TRBV6-3 NA TRBJ2-3 NA